This entry is about one T cell receptor (beta chain). Antigen specificity is unknown. CD4+ T cells from unexposed donors were obtained before the COVID-19 pandemic (2011-2018). Isolation of CD4+ T cells took place after less than twelve days in culture. Cells permitting, SARS-CoV-2 S/N and four cold-coronavirus spikes were tested on unexposed-donor CD4+ T cells. On days 3 and 7, cultures got half fresh IL-2 medium. The data were produced by immunoSEQ multiplex PCR, yet TCRdb's version contains in-frame clones alone and is incomplete. The table shows 20,000 to 25,000 clones, with about 75% occurring only once. These data belong to a study of CD4 T cells in relation to SARS-CoV-2 and coronaviruses. At the level of the study: Crossreactive spike epitopes shared across donors were mapped to their HLA restriction.

Study results and caveats: In around 63% of donors, memory CD4+ clonotypes crossrecognized SARS-CoV-2 and at least one common cold coronavirus spike.

CDR3 length: 15 amino acids. V was cut by 1 base and J by 2 bases, with 9 bases left in between. CDR1 and CDR2 (germline): SNHLY, FYNNEI. The origin of this receptor is a human donor in good health. The sequenced sample consisted of CD4+ T cells from PBMCs, cultured in vitro. The chain employs TRBV2 and TRBJ1-5; no clear D. The CDR3 DNA sequence: TGTGCCAGCAGTGAAGGGGGTACCCGCAATCAGCCCCAGCATTTT. It encodes CASSEGGTRNQPQHF.